Shown below are 5 T cell receptor beta chains from a single sample sequenced in a study of shared clonotypes between healthy human individuals. Generated by immunoSEQ multiplex PCR, the TCRdb table keeps only in-frame clones and is missing some. The table shows some 2,000,000 clones, with approximately 95% occurring only once. Only CD45RO-negative cells positively selected for CCR7 counted as naive CD8 cells, so terminally differentiated effector memory CD45RA+ cells were excluded. The specimen sequenced was naive CD8+ T cells sorted from blood. Receptors were obtained from a man younger than 30 in good health.

The CDR3 loop reads CASSPQGSDTQYF. In DNA, the CDR3 is TGTGCCAGCAGCCCTCAGGGTTCAGATACGCAGTATTTT. V and J are TRBV7-9 and TRBJ2-3, with D tentatively TRBD1 (5 bases). Per the germline V gene, CDR1 is SEHNR and CDR2 is FQNEAQ (reference sequence). Deletions cut 5 bases from V and 4 bases from J, with 10 bases between. This CDR3 comprises 13 residues.

This rearrangement joins TRBV28 to TRBJ1-2, with D hard to call. V was pared by 3 bases and J by 2 bases, with 13 bases between. Germline loops: CDR1 MDHEN, CDR2 SYDVKM. The CDR3 runs to 15 residues. This CDR3 is CASSLEGILNYGYTF. DNA for the CDR3: TGTGCCAGCAGTTTGGAAGGGATCCTAAACTATGGCTACACCTTC.

CDR3 sequence reads: CASRGHRADTQYF. Here the CDR3 DNA reads TGTGCCAGCAGAGGCCACCGTGCAGATACGCAGTATTTT. The genes are TRBV6-5 and TRBJ2-3, with D hard to call. The germline CDR1 and CDR2 sequences are MNHEY and SVGAGI. V dropped 6 bases and J dropped 4 bases, with 11 bases sitting between them. CDR3 length: 13 residues.

This chain links TRBV7-2 with TRBJ2-7, with 9 bases identical to TRBD2. CDR3 length: 14 residues. Trimming removed 7 bases from V and 6 bases from J; junction bases left unmatched: 10. CDR1 and CDR2 from the germline V gene are SGHTA and FQGNSA. The CDR3 is CASTPGLAGSEQYF. For the CDR3, the DNA is TGTGCCAGCACCCCGGGACTAGCTGGCAGCGAGCAGTACTTC.

This sequence joins TRBV5-4 and TRBJ2-2, with 7 bases aligning to TRBD2. V shed 1 base and J 4 bases; nucleotides not matched to a gene: 4. CDR1 and CDR2 from the germline V gene are SGHNT and YYREEE (reference sequence). CDR3 length equals 15 residues. For the CDR3, the DNA is TGTGCCAGCAGCTTGTCGGGAGGTCTCACCGGGGAGCTGTTTTTT. It translates to CASSLSGGLTGELFF.